One and the same sample provided the 14 T cell receptor beta chains below, sequenced in a study of identical twins. A single record per CDR3 protein comes from TCRdb applying MiXCR to the 5' RACE reads. The data show 690,000 or so distinct CDR3 sequences, with 8.6% seen just once and about 0.98% held by the top ten. The data were also submitted as part of a second study, on yellow fever vaccine responses in identical twins.

Sequenced input: PBMCs. The receptors derive from a woman between 18 and 29 years old in good health.

This clonotype has more than one count but fewer than ten. This chain uses TRBV21-1 with TRBJ2-7; TRBD2, the D gene given by the table, was not confirmed from the DNA. TRBV21-1 is a documented pseudogene. This CDR3 region has 16 residues. The CDR3 reads CASSKEEREGPYEQYF. The DNA for the CDR3 is TGTGCCAGCAGCAAAGAGGAGCGGGAGGGCCCCTACGAGCAGTACTTC.

This clonotype was observed a handful of times. This chain uses TRBV5-4 with TRBJ2-2, with 7 bases lining up with TRBD1. The CDR3 length is 13 residues. Germline assignment: CDR1 SGHNT and CDR2 YYREEE (reference sequence). With 3 bases clipped from V and 6 bases from J, the junction kept 2 bases outside the gene matches. CDR3 sequence reads: CASSSGQAGELFF. In DNA, the CDR3 is TGTGCCAGCAGCTCCGGACAGGCCGGGGAGCTGTTTTTT.

The chain employs TRBV7-6 and TRBJ1-5, with D unresolved. The CDR3 contains 16 residues. Germline V CDR1 and CDR2: SGHVS, FNYEAQ. The ends were cut back, 1 base at V and 4 bases at J, with 14 bases in the middle. CDR3 amino acids: CASSLGMVPGNQPQHF. CDR3 DNA sequence: TGTGCCAGCAGCTTAGGTATGGTCCCGGGGAATCAGCCCCAGCATTTT. Full variable domain (rest looked up from reference TRBV7-6 and TRBJ1-5): GAGVSQSPRYKVTKRGQDVALRCDPISGHVSLYWYRQALGQGPEFLTYFNYEAQQDKSGLPNDRFSAERPEGSISTLTIQRTEQRDSAMYRCASSLGMVPGNQPQHFGDGTRLSIL.

V gene TRBV4-2 combines with J gene TRBJ2-3; the match to TRBD2 covers 10 bases. The CDR3 sequence is 16 residues long. Unmatched junction bases numbered 6, after V lost 0 bases and J lost 6 bases. Germline loops: CDR1 LGHNA, CDR2 YNFKEQ. The CDR3 DNA follows: TGTGCCAGCAGCCAAGATGCAGCGGGGGGGCCCGATACGCAGTATTTT. It specifies CASSQDAAGGPDTQYF.

This clonotype showed up just a few times. The chain links TRBV12-3 or TRBV12-4 to TRBJ2-5; no clear D. This CDR3 comprises 14 residues. Deletions cut 1 base from V and 1 base from J, with 7 bases between. CDR3 region: CASSLDGTQETQYF. Written as DNA, the CDR3 is TGTGCCAGCAGTTTAGACGGCACCCAAGAGACCCAGTACTTC.

In its sample, this clonotype was seen a few times. The gene calls are TRBV4-3 and TRBJ2-7, with 7 bases fitting TRBD2. Germline assignment: CDR1 LGHNA and CDR2 YSLEER. This CDR3 spans 15 amino acids. With 0 bases clipped from V and 2 bases from J, the junction kept 4 bases outside the gene matches. CDR3 nucleotides: TGCGCCAGCAGCCAAGATGGAGCGGGGACCTACGAGCAGTACTTC. Amino acids: CASSQDGAGTYEQYF.

This clonotype was seen only a few times. This chain joins TRBV28 and TRBJ1-4; 11 bases are a match to TRBD1. In germline, CDR1 is MDHEN, CDR2 SYDVKM. CDR3 length: 14 amino acids. With 8 bases clipped from V and 7 bases from J, the junction kept 6 bases outside the gene matches. In DNA form, the CDR3 reads TGTGCCAGCTTGGACAGGGGGCCGGTTGAAAAACTGTTTTTT. It encodes CASLDRGPVEKLFF.

The chain carries TRBV6-4 and TRBJ1-2; D not certain. The CDR3 has 13 residues. With 2 bases removed from V and 4 bases from J, the gap between germline ends came to 8 bases. From germline, CDR1 is MRHNA and CDR2 SNTAGT. The CDR3 loop is CASSDVVGYGYTF. The DNA for the CDR3 is TGTGCCAGCAGTGACGTCGTGGGCTATGGCTACACCTTC.

CDR3: CASSLWSGTDTQYF. The CDR3 coding sequence is TGTGCCAGCAGCTTATGGTCTGGCACAGATACGCAGTATTTT. V is TRBV7-2 and J is TRBJ2-3; no clear D gene. Germline loops: CDR1 SGHTA, CDR2 FQGNSA. With 2 bases removed from V and 1 base from J, the gap between germline ends came to 7 bases. The CDR3 extends over 14 amino acids.

The table lists this clonotype with a few counts. This chain connects TRBV12-3 or TRBV12-4 to TRBJ2-5; D is undetermined. CDR3 size: 14 residues. Trimming removed 4 bases at V and 0 bases at J, with 9 bases between. This CDR3 reads CASSYRSYQETQYF. In DNA, the CDR3 is TGTGCCAGCAGTTATCGAAGCTACCAAGAGACCCAGTACTTC.

This clonotype occurred a few times. The chain recombines TRBV29-1 with TRBJ2-7; 12 bases fit TRBD1. V was clipped by 4 bases and J by 11 bases; unmatched bases: 6. This CDR3 comprises 12 residues. The germline gives CDR1 SQVTM, CDR2 ANQGSEA. The CDR3 bases are TGCAGCGTTGTCGGGACAGGGGGCCGCAAGTACTTC. Its translation: CSVVGTGGRKYF.

About this clonotype: This may be a read error, as it is one base from a much larger clone. V gene TRBV5-1 combines with J gene TRBJ2-3, with unresolved D. Per the germline V gene, CDR1 is SGHRS and CDR2 is YFSETQ. V lost 4 bases and J lost 5, with 14 bases in between. The CDR3 totals 14 residues. CDR3 region: CASSQTVGIDTQYF. The DNA of the CDR3 is TGCGCCAGCAGCCAGACGGTAGGCATAGATACGCAGTATTTT.

A few counts support this clonotype. The J gene is TRBJ2-5, the V gene TRBV20-1, with D possibly matching TRBD1 (6 bases). The germline CDR1 and CDR2 sequences are DFQATT and SNEGSKA (reference sequence). The CDR3 runs to 11 residues. V lost 5 bases and J lost 5, with 9 bases in between. The CDR3 DNA reads TGCAGTGCTTTCAGGGGTGAGACCCAGTACTTC. This sequence encodes CSAFRGETQYF.

J is TRBJ2-6 and V is TRBV4-3; D is possibly TRBD1 or TRBD2 (5 bases each). The germline V gene encodes CDR1 LGHNA and CDR2 YSLEER. V lost 0 bases and J 0 bases, leaving 12 bases between the germline ends. This CDR3 comprises 18 residues. The CDR3 loop is CASSQDGGRASGANVLTF. The CDR3 coding sequence is TGCGCCAGCAGCCAAGATGGGGGTCGGGCCTCTGGGGCCAACGTCCTGACTTTC.